The clone carrying this T cell receptor beta chain was observed once. Here immunoSEQ multiplex PCR was the method, and the copy in TCRdb shows in-frame clones only, minus some. The data show 100,000 to 150,000 clones, with around nine tenths seen just once and 11% held by the top ten. The data were obtained in a study of T cell responses to AZD1222 COVID-19 vaccine. The ends lost 5 bases at V and 4 bases at J; junction bases unmatched: 3. The CDR3 length is 13 residues. Germline lookup yields CDR1 SGHTA and CDR2 FQGTGA. Here the sequenced sample was peripheral blood, taken on day 0 of MenACWY control vaccination. The chain is built from TRBV7-3 and TRBJ2-7; 9 nucleotides line up with TRBD1. The clonotype was recovered from an adult in good health. The CDR3 loop is CASSPDRGYEQYF. The DNA for the CDR3 is TGTGCCAGCAGCCCGGACAGGGGTTACGAGCAGTACTTC.